Each of the 27 T cell receptor beta chains below was sequenced from the same sample in a study of blood T cell repertoires in COVID-19. The method was immunoSEQ multiplex PCR; TCRdb's version includes in-frame clones alone and lacks a portion of them. The sample carries about 90,000 clones, approximately 88% recorded once. The material sequenced was peripheral blood. The receptors come from a man aged 55-75 years with acute or convalescent COVID-19.

This rearrangement joins TRBV5-4 to TRBJ2-7; 8 bases match TRBD1. CDR1 and CDR2 (germline): SGHNT, YYREEE (reference sequence). This CDR3 region has 15 residues. V lost 0 bases to trimming and J lost 2 bases; unmatched junction nucleotides: 4. The CDR3 sequence is CASSLGTGPPYEQYF. CDR3 in DNA: TGTGCCAGCAGCTTGGGGACAGGGCCGCCCTACGAGCAGTACTTC.

The chain uses TRBV5-1 and TRBJ2-3; 10 bases line up with TRBD2. With 0 bases clipped from V and 4 bases from J, the junction kept 8 bases outside the gene matches. The CDR3 covers 17 residues. Germline-derived CDR1 and CDR2 are SGHRS and YFSETQ. The CDR3 protein is CASSLAVAGGRADTQYF. DNA for the CDR3: TGCGCCAGCAGCTTGGCGGTAGCGGGGGGCCGGGCAGATACGCAGTATTTT.

J is TRBJ2-2 and V is TRBV7-9; D remains unclear. CDR1 is SEHNR and CDR2 is FQNEAQ in the germline V gene (reference sequence). The CDR3 loop spans 12 amino acids. Between the trimmed V and J ends, which lost 5 bases and 3 bases, there was a span of 4 bases. CDR3 sequence reads: CASSPYTGELFF. CDR3 DNA sequence: TGTGCCAGCAGCCCCTACACCGGGGAGCTGTTTTTT.

In DNA form, the CDR3 reads TGTGCCAGCAGTTGGAGGACAGGAGGCTATGGCTACACCTTC. The encoded protein is CASSWRTGGYGYTF. The chain joins TRBV7-2 to TRBJ1-2; the match to TRBD1 covers 7 bases. V lost 6 bases, J lost 4 bases, and 8 bases stayed unmatched. The CDR3 is 14 amino acids. From germline, CDR1 is SGHTA and CDR2 FQGNSA.

The chain is built from TRBV5-6 and TRBJ2-7; possible D gene TRBD2, 6 bases. V lost 6 bases to trimming and J lost 6 bases, with 16 bases between them. The V gene's germline CDR1 is SGHDT and CDR2 YYEEEE. The CDR3 length is 13 residues. The CDR3 nucleotides are TGTGCCAGCACCCAAGACATGGGGGGCGAGCAGTACTTC. Encoded protein: CASTQDMGGEQYF.

The genes are TRBV7-3 and TRBJ2-7; D perhaps matches TRBD2 (5 bases). The germline V and J ends were trimmed by 5 bases and 3 bases, with 5 bases remaining between them. Germline V gene lookup returns CDR1 SGHTA and CDR2 FQGTGA. The length of the CDR3 is 11 residues. The CDR3 sequence is CASSEGYEQYF. CDR3 DNA: TGTGCCAGCAGCGAGGGCTACGAGCAGTACTTC. Looking up the rest from reference TRBV7-3 and TRBJ2-7 gives the full variable domain: GAGVSQTPSNKVTEKGKYVELRCDPISGHTALYWYRQSLGQGPEFLIYFQGTGAADDSGLPNDRFFAVRPEGSVSTLKIQRTERGDSAVYLCASSEGYEQYFGPGTRLTVT.

The rearrangement joins TRBV5-1 to TRBJ2-5; 7 nucleotides agree with TRBD1. The CDR3 sequence is 17 residues long. The germline gives CDR1 SGHRS, CDR2 YFSETQ. The V segment lost 3 bases and the J segment 5 bases; nucleotides outside the gene matches: 16. The DNA of the CDR3 is TGCGCCAGCAGCTCGCTAATGCCGGGACAGAGAGGGGAGACCCAGTACTTC. Amino acids: CASSSLMPGQRGETQYF.

This chain connects TRBV21-1 to TRBJ2-7; the DNA was not compared with TRBD2, the D call given in the table. TRBV21-1 is assigned pseudogene status. The CDR3 contains 16 residues. CDR3 amino acids: CASSKTRLVPAREQYF. Here the CDR3 DNA reads TGTGCCAGCAGCAAAACCCGACTAGTTCCCGCTCGCGAGCAGTACTTC.

The CDR3 bases are TGTGCCAGCAGCTTAGCGTTGGGCAGGTCCTCCTATAATTCACCCCTCCACTTT. It is translated as CASSLALGRSSYNSPLHF. This sequence joins TRBV7-8 and TRBJ1-6; D uncertain. With 0 bases removed from V and 0 bases from J, the gap between germline ends came to 12 bases. This CDR3 spans 18 amino acids. Per germline, CDR1 SGHVS and CDR2 FQNEAQ.

This clone was observed a few times. Other DNA variants within this sample encode the same CDR3. The chain carries TRBV28 and TRBJ1-4, with 8 positions matching TRBD1. V shed 2 bases and J 3 bases; nucleotides not matched to a gene: 2. This CDR3 is built from 15 residues. The germline gives CDR1 MDHEN, CDR2 SYDVKM. The CDR3 loop is CASSLGQGANEKLFF. The CDR3 DNA reads as TGTGCCAGCAGTTTAGGACAGGGTGCTAATGAAAAACTGTTTTTT.

V gene TRBV7-2 combines with J gene TRBJ1-5, with D unclear. The V gene's germline CDR1 is SGHTA and CDR2 FQGNSA. This CDR3 is built from 13 residues. V lost 4 bases to trimming and J lost 5 bases, with 9 bases between them. This CDR3 is CASSSVGDQPQHF. The CDR3 DNA sequence: TGTGCCAGCAGCTCAGTGGGCGATCAGCCCCAGCATTTT.

The rearrangement uses TRBV12-1 and TRBJ1-5; the D call TRBD1 from the table was never checked on the DNA. TRBV12-1 is shown as a pseudogene. This CDR3 has 14 amino acids. The CDR3 nucleotides are TGTGCCAGCAGCACCGGGACAGGGGATCAGCCCCAGCATTTT. The encoded protein is CASSTGTGDQPQHF.

This chain connects TRBV6-5 to TRBJ2-2, with a weak D call TRBD1 (6 bases). The CDR3 contains 15 residues. The V gene's germline CDR1 is MNHEY and CDR2 SVGAGI. V was shortened by 7 bases and J by 1 base, with 13 bases between the two germline ends. The CDR3 is CASIRRGKNTGELFF. CDR3 nucleotides: TGTGCCAGCATCAGAAGGGGGAAGAACACCGGGGAGCTGTTTTTT.

The genes are TRBV3-1 (or the pseudogene TRBV3-2) and TRBJ2-5; TRBD1 matches 9 bases. This CDR3 comprises 15 residues. Per germline, CDR1 LGHDT and CDR2 YNNKEL (reference sequence). V lost 0 bases and J lost 5; bases outside the gene matches: 4. This CDR3 reads CASSQELQGAETQYF. In DNA form, the CDR3 reads TGTGCCAGCAGCCAAGAACTACAGGGGGCGGAGACCCAGTACTTC.

The chain uses TRBV30 and TRBJ2-2; 7 nucleotides line up with TRBD1. Germline CDR1 and CDR2: GTSNPN and SVGIG (reference sequence). V was clipped by 4 bases and J by 4 bases; unmatched bases: 12. The CDR3 is 16 residues long. The DNA for the CDR3 is TGTGCCTGGACTCCGGCAGGGGGTGAAACCACCGGGGAGCTGTTTTTT. This sequence encodes CAWTPAGGETTGELFF.

V and J are TRBV19 and TRBJ2-3; D possibly corresponds to TRBD1 (5 bases). The V gene lost 4 bases and the J gene lost 0 bases, with 17 bases spanning the gap. The CDR3 runs 17 residues. Germline assignment: CDR1 LNHDA and CDR2 SQIVND (reference sequence). Here the CDR3 reads CASSRIARASSTDTQYF. The CDR3 DNA reads as TGTGCCAGTAGTAGGATCGCCAGGGCATCTAGCACAGATACGCAGTATTTT. Complete variable domain (other parts from reference TRBV19 and TRBJ2-3): DGGITQSPKYLFRKEGQNVTLSCEQNLNHDAMYWYRQDPGQGLRLIYYSQIVNDFQKGDIAEGYSVSREKKESFPLTVTSAQKNPTAFYLCASSRIARASSTDTQYFGPGTRLTVL.

This clone turned up a few times. The CDR3 here is CASSLAGSDTEAFF. The CDR3 DNA reads as TGCGCCAGCAGCTTGGCAGGGTCGGACACTGAAGCTTTCTTT. The chain links TRBV5-1 to TRBJ1-1, with D possibly matching TRBD1 (5 bases). The CDR3 has 14 amino acids. The V and J ends lost 0 bases and 3 bases respectively, with 9 bases between them. The V gene's germline CDR1 is SGHRS and CDR2 YFSETQ.

V usage is TRBV30 and J usage is TRBJ2-1, with unresolved D. With 3 bases removed from V and 0 bases from J, the gap between germline ends came to 6 bases. The CDR3 consists of 13 residues. Germline CDR1 is GTSNPN and CDR2 is SVGIG (reference sequence). CDR3 DNA: TGTGCCTGGAGCCCCCTCTCCTACAATGAGCAGTTCTTC. It is translated as CAWSPLSYNEQFF.

The J gene is TRBJ2-3, the V gene TRBV5-1; 9 nucleotides agree with TRBD1. With 4 bases clipped from V and 1 base from J, the junction kept 1 base outside the gene matches. The CDR3 consists of 14 residues. Germline CDR1 reads SGHRS; CDR2 reads YFSETQ. CDR3 in DNA: TGCGCCAGCAGCCGGACAGGGGGCACAGATACGCAGTATTTT. This codes for CASSRTGGTDTQYF.

The chain is built from TRBV12-5 and TRBJ2-7; possible D gene TRBD1, 5 bases. Germline loops: CDR1 LGHNT, CDR2 FRNRAP. Trimming removed 3 bases at V and 2 bases at J, with 14 bases between. CDR3 length equals 15 residues. The CDR3 loop reads CASGLLQLGPYEQYF. As DNA, the CDR3 is TGTGCTAGTGGTTTATTACAGTTGGGGCCCTACGAGCAGTACTTC.

This chain joins TRBV3-1 (or the pseudogene TRBV3-2) and TRBJ1-6; D unclear. V was clipped by 2 bases and J by 9 bases, with 11 bases between them. Germline CDR1 reads LGHDT; CDR2 reads YNNKEL (reference sequence). CDR3 length: 14 amino acids. The CDR3 DNA follows: TGTGCCAGCAGCCAAAGCCTGTCCGGTTCACCCCTCCACTTT. As protein: CASSQSLSGSPLHF.

Points on this clone: The same CDR3 can be traced to other DNA sequences in this sample. V usage is TRBV9 and J usage is TRBJ1-6, with 11 bases that match TRBD1. The CDR3 is made up of 15 amino acids. CDR1 SGDLS and CDR2 YYNGEE come from the germline V gene. V shed 3 bases, J shed 6 bases, and the junction held 2 bases outside the gene matches. CDR3 sequence: CASSAGTGGNSPLHF. Written as DNA, the CDR3 is TGTGCCAGCAGCGCGGGGACAGGGGGTAATTCACCCCTCCACTTT.

The chain links TRBV2 to TRBJ2-7; perhaps TRBD1 as D (5 bases). Trimming took off 4 bases at V and 0 bases at J, with 13 bases between the two ends. The CDR3 totals 15 residues. Germline-derived CDR1 and CDR2 are SNHLY and FYNNEI. The CDR3, as DNA: TGTGCCAGCAGTGGGGCAGGGCCCAGCTCCTACGAGCAGTACTTC. Protein product: CASSGAGPSSYEQYF.

The chain joins TRBV3-1 (or the pseudogene TRBV3-2) to TRBJ2-7, with 11 positions matching TRBD2. This CDR3 is 15 amino acids long. V was pared by 0 bases and J by 2 bases, with 0 bases of the junction left unmatched. CDR1 is LGHDT and CDR2 is YNNKEL in the germline V gene (reference sequence). The CDR3 sequence is CASSQDSGGAYEQYF. The CDR3 DNA reads as TGTGCCAGCAGCCAAGATAGCGGGGGGGCCTACGAGCAGTACTTC.

V gene TRBV7-9 combines with J gene TRBJ2-2; D possibly corresponds to TRBD1 (5 bases). CDR3 length equals 14 residues. V dropped 3 bases and J dropped 7 bases, with 12 bases sitting between them. Germline values: CDR1 SEHNR, CDR2 FQNEAQ (reference sequence). The CDR3 DNA is TGTGCCAGCAGCTTGGCCAGGGCCGGCGGGGAGCTGTTTTTT. Amino acids: CASSLARAGGELFF. Variable domain in full (rest from reference TRBV7-9 and TRBJ2-2): DTGVSQNPRHKITKRGQNVTFRCDPISEHNRLYWYRQTLGQGPEFLTYFQNEAQLEKSRLLSDRFSAERPKGSFSTLEIQRTEQGDSAMYLCASSLARAGGELFFGEGSRLTVL.

The rearrangement uses TRBV7-9 and TRBJ2-1; D gene ambiguous. The germline gives CDR1 SEHNR, CDR2 FQNEAQ (reference sequence). Trimming took 2 bases from V and 6 from J, leaving 14 bases between them. The CDR3 covers 15 residues. CDR3: CASSLNANPGNEQFF. CDR3 DNA sequence: TGTGCCAGCAGCTTAAACGCCAATCCCGGCAATGAGCAGTTCTTC.

The V gene is TRBV5-1, the J gene TRBJ1-3, with 8 bases aligning to TRBD1. V trimming: 1 base; J trimming: 1 base; junction bases outside the gene matches: 10. In germline, CDR1 is SGHRS, CDR2 YFSETQ. This CDR3 has 18 residues. In DNA form, the CDR3 reads TGCGCCAGCAGCTTGATTGGCCAGGGGGCGCGATCTGGAAACACCATATATTTT. Translated: CASSLIGQGARSGNTIYF. Drawing the rest from reference TRBV5-1 and TRBJ1-3, the complete variable domain is KAGVTQTPRYLIKTRGQQVTLSCSPISGHRSVSWYQQTPGQGLQFLFEYFSETQRNKGNFPGRFSGRQFSNSRSEMNVSTLELGDSALYLCASSLIGQGARSGNTIYFGEGSWLTVV.